This T cell receptor (beta chain) is from a study of cytomegalovirus exposure and HLA in healthy donors. The study's findings and limits: Associated with cytomegalovirus, according to the listing, were about 160 TCR beta chains.

Regarding this clone: Its target is not known.

Measured with immunoSEQ multiplex PCR; TCRdb has only the in-frame clones, and not every one. The profile shows about 49,000 clones, 94% of them singletons. The approximately 130-subject validation cohort, separate from the roughly 700-subject first cohort, included the donors. The sequence was obtained from a woman aged 18-30 years in good health and CMV-seropositive. The specimen sequenced was PBMCs.

DNA for the CDR3: TGCGCCAGCAGCCTTTACAGGGGCGACCAAGAGACCCAGTACTTC. Protein: CASSLYRGDQETQYF. The chain carries TRBV4-3 and TRBJ2-5; 7 nucleotides match TRBD1. In germline, CDR1 is LGHNA, CDR2 YSLEER. The CDR3 contains 15 residues. The trim removed 4 bases at V and 0 bases at J, leaving 5 bases unmatched.